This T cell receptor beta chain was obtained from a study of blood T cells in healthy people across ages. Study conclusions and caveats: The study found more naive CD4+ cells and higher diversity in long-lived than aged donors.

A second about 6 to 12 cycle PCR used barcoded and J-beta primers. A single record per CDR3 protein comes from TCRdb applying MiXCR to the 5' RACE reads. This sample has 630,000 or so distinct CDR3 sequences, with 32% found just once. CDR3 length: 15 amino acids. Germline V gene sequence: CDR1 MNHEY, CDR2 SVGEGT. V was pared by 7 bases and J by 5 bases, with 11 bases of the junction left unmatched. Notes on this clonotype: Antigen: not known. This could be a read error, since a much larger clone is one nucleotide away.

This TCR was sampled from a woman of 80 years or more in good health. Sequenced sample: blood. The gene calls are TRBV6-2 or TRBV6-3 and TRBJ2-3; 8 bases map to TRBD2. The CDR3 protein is CASIISGEALDTQYF. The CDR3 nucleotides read TGTGCCAGCATCATTAGCGGGGAGGCCTTAGATACGCAGTATTTT.